A selection of T cell receptor beta chains follows, all from one sample in a study of beta chain features in type 1 diabetes. Here immunoSEQ multiplex PCR was the method, and the copy in TCRdb shows in-frame clones only, minus some. The sample consists of 620,000 or so clones, 15% to 19% of them appearing once. Material: naive CD4+ T cells from blood. The source is a man younger than 35 in good health. Both conserved end residues are part of each CDR3. The D gene is left open where the match is weak. Some rows mark clone size as missing; the rest say once, few, many or name a class of expanded clone.

d_gene: TRBD1; abundance: few; v_gene: TRBV6-5; j_gene: TRBJ1-5; CDR3nt: TGTGCCAGCAGTTTCAACAGGGGGTATCAGCCCCAGCATTTT; CDR3aa: CASSFNRGYQPQHF
d_gene: .; abundance: few; v_gene: TRBV7-2; j_gene: TRBJ2-1; CDR3nt: TGTGCCAGCACCAACCTCCTGGGGGCGGCCAATGAGCAGTTCTTC; CDR3aa: CASTNLLGAANEQFF
d_gene: .; abundance: few; v_gene: TRBV18; j_gene: TRBJ2-5; CDR3nt: TGTGCCAGCTCACCACCTCTAGGGCTGACAGAGACCCAGTACTTC; CDR3aa: CASSPPLGLTETQYF
d_gene: .; abundance: .; v_gene: TRBV18; j_gene: TRBJ2-2; CDR3nt: TGTGCCAGCTCACCATATATCACCGGGGAGCTGTTTTTT; CDR3aa: CASSPYITGELFF
d_gene: TRBD2; abundance: few; v_gene: TRBV5-1; j_gene: TRBJ2-3; CDR3nt: TGCGCCAGCAGCTTGGGGCTAGCGGGAGGCGCAGATACGCAGTATTTT; CDR3aa: CASSLGLAGGADTQYF
d_gene: .; abundance: few; v_gene: TRBV18; j_gene: TRBJ1-2; CDR3nt: TGTGCCAGCTCCCAACAGGACTTAGCAGATGGCTACACCTTC; CDR3aa: CASSQQDLADGYTF
d_gene: .; abundance: few; v_gene: TRBV5-6; j_gene: TRBJ2-3; CDR3nt: TGTGCCAGCAGCCGGAAAACAGGTATTTTACGGGATACGCAGTATTTT; CDR3aa: CASSRKTGILRDTQYF
d_gene: TRBD1; abundance: .; v_gene: TRBV4-2; j_gene: TRBJ1-5; CDR3nt: TGTGCCAGCAGGAGGACAGGGGCGGGGCAGCCCCAGCATTTT; CDR3aa: CASRRTGAGQPQHF
d_gene: .; abundance: few; v_gene: TRBV14; j_gene: TRBJ2-3; CDR3nt: TGTGCCAGCAGCTACGACCGACCCACAGATACGCAGTATTTT; CDR3aa: CASSYDRPTDTQYF
d_gene: .; abundance: .; v_gene: TRBV7-3; j_gene: TRBJ2-3; CDR3nt: TGTGCCAGCGCCGTCAAGGATACGCAGTATTTT; CDR3aa: CASAVKDTQYF
d_gene: .; abundance: few; v_gene: TRBV6-5; j_gene: TRBJ1-5; CDR3nt: TGTGCCAGCAGTTACGAGCTCCATCAGCCCCAGCATTTT; CDR3aa: CASSYELHQPQHF
d_gene: .; abundance: .; v_gene: TRBV7-6; j_gene: TRBJ1-6; CDR3nt: TGTGCCAGCAGCCAGGGAAGTGGTATTTCACCCCTCCACTTT; CDR3aa: CASSQGSGISPLHF
d_gene: TRBD1; abundance: .; v_gene: TRBV4-1; j_gene: TRBJ2-7; CDR3nt: TGCGCCAGCAGCCAAGATCTGACAGGGTACTACGAGCAGTACTTC; CDR3aa: CASSQDLTGYYEQYF
d_gene: TRBD1; abundance: .; v_gene: TRBV19; j_gene: TRBJ1-5; CDR3nt: TGTGCCAGTAGTATTTACCCAGGGGGGTATCAGCCCCAGCATTTT; CDR3aa: CASSIYPGGYQPQHF
d_gene: .; abundance: few; v_gene: TRBV7-2; j_gene: TRBJ2-1; CDR3nt: TGTGCCAGCAGCTCGAGCGGAACCCTAAACAATGAGCAGTTCTTC; CDR3aa: CASSSSGTLNNEQFF
d_gene: .; abundance: few; v_gene: TRBV7-9; j_gene: TRBJ2-6; CDR3nt: TGTGCCAGCAGCTTGGGGAATTGGGCCAACGTCCTGACTTTC; CDR3aa: CASSLGNWANVLTF
d_gene: .; abundance: few; v_gene: TRBV15; j_gene: TRBJ2-5; CDR3nt: TGTGCCACCAGCAGAGTGAGTGGGGAGACCCAGTACTTC; CDR3aa: CATSRVSGETQYF
d_gene: TRBD2; abundance: few; v_gene: TRBV7-3; j_gene: TRBJ2-5; CDR3nt: TGTGCCAGCAGCCCCTCTAGCGGAAGGGGCCAAGAGACCCAGTACTTC; CDR3aa: CASSPSSGRGQETQYF
d_gene: TRBD2; abundance: .; v_gene: TRBV7-2; j_gene: TRBJ2-1; CDR3nt: TGTGCCAGCAGTCTACGGGGCGGGAGTAACCATGAGCAGTTCTTC; CDR3aa: CASSLRGGSNHEQFF
d_gene: .; abundance: few; v_gene: TRBV28; j_gene: TRBJ2-1; CDR3nt: TGTGCCAGCAGTCACCCCCTTCCCGGTGCCTCCTACAATGAGCAGTTCTTC; CDR3aa: CASSHPLPGASYNEQFF
d_gene: TRBD1; abundance: .; v_gene: TRBV11-2; j_gene: TRBJ1-4; CDR3nt: TGTGCCAGCAGGCGGGCAGGGGGTAATGAAAAACTGTTTTTT; CDR3aa: CASRRAGGNEKLFF
d_gene: TRBD2; abundance: .; v_gene: TRBV6-5; j_gene: TRBJ2-2; CDR3nt: TGTGCCAGCAGTTACAAGGGACTAGCGGGTCCCGGGGAGCTGTTTTTT; CDR3aa: CASSYKGLAGPGELFF
d_gene: TRBD2; abundance: few; v_gene: TRBV18; j_gene: TRBJ2-1; CDR3nt: TGTGCCAGCTCAGATATAGCGGGAGCGTCCTACAATGAGCAGTTCTTC; CDR3aa: CASSDIAGASYNEQFF
d_gene: .; abundance: few; v_gene: TRBV7-2; j_gene: TRBJ2-1; CDR3nt: TGTGCCAGCAGCTTAACGCGGTTGAGCTCCTACAATGAGCAGTTCTTC; CDR3aa: CASSLTRLSSYNEQFF